This note documents a single TCR beta chain sequence. Its binding antigen is unknown. No much larger clone is present one base from it, and per-base qualities are unavailable. V and J are trimmed by 5 bases and 7 bases, and the gene matches miss 8 bases of the junction. Including the terminal cysteine and phenylalanine, the CDR3 comprises 15 residues. CDR3 DNA only is kept here, 45 bases in frame from base 1. Patients with localized lung adenocarcinoma, a subtype of non-small cell lung cancer, were used as donors. Samples were obtained from the centers of localized lung adenocarcinomas. For TCR repertoire analysis, CD4+ T cells from tumor tissue were profiled separately from CD8+ T cells. This sample is part of a study of CD4 and CD8 cells across lung adenocarcinoma regions (dated by TCRdb to about 2018). Some background on the complete study: To look at intratumor heterogeneity in the T cell receptor repertoire, the study compared tumor centers against tumor margins.

Library method: PCR. The instrument given in TCRdb is HiSeq X Ten. In-frame beta chains were kept once TCRdb had trimmed the public reads at Q25 with fastp and called clones with MiXCR. A single entry per CDR3 protein holds the most common genes and DNA from its merged rows. The sample table records about 5,300 distinct CDR3 sequences; 62% of these occur just once. The top ten hold roughly 21% of the sample. The V and J segments used are TRBV12-3 or TRBV12-4 and TRBJ1-2; 12 nucleotides in the junction match TRBD1. Sequenced material: CD4+ T cells from the center of a lung tumor. What the cell subset or site label conveys for this sample: tumor center region. The source of this sequence is a female donor with lung adenocarcinoma. The CD4 and CD8 labels of this study may be unreliable. The DNA sequence is TGTGCCAGCAGTGTTGGGGGACAGGGGGCCTCTGGCTACACCTTC. This translates into CASSVGGQGASGYTF.